A single sample is the source of the 20 T cell receptor beta chains below, sequenced in a study of beta chain features in type 1 diabetes. What was sequenced were expressed TCRB transcripts, since all of the isolated RNA had been reverse transcribed. Data came from immunoSEQ multiplex PCR; TCRdb stores just in-frame clones and leaves some out. The table records some 400,000 clones, more than 12% of them present only once. The sample consisted of naive CD4+ T cells from blood. These TCRs come from a young woman in good health.

The CDR3 loop reads CASTRTGQGGEKLFF. The CDR3 DNA is TGTGCCAGCACCAGAACCGGACAGGGTGGGGAAAAACTGTTTTTT. The rearrangement uses TRBV2 and TRBJ1-4, with TRBD1 matching 8 bases. V was clipped by 7 bases and J by 8 bases; unmatched bases: 12. This CDR3 contains 15 residues. Germline V CDR1 and CDR2: SNHLY, FYNNEI.

The rearrangement links TRBV9 to TRBJ1-5; D uncertain. The CDR3 is made up of 15 amino acids. Germline V gene lookup returns CDR1 SGDLS and CDR2 YYNGEE. With 0 bases removed from V and 0 bases from J, the gap between germline ends came to 7 bases. CDR3 residues: CASSVGLDSNQPQHF. The CDR3 DNA follows: TGTGCCAGCAGCGTAGGACTGGATAGCAATCAGCCCCAGCATTTT.

A few counts support this clone. The gene calls are TRBV5-1 and TRBJ1-2; TRBD1 is a possible D gene (5 bases). The CDR3 extends over 14 amino acids. The germline V and J ends were trimmed by 4 bases and 7 bases, with 17 bases remaining between them. Germline V gives CDR1 SGHRS, CDR2 YFSETQ. The CDR3 loop is CASSLGQGSAGYTF. CDR3 in DNA: TGCGCCAGCAGCCTGGGCCAGGGATCGGCTGGCTACACCTTC.

This clone was detected once. The chain combines TRBV6-5 with TRBJ1-5, with D perhaps TRBD1 (6 bases). The CDR3 spans 14 residues. The germline V gene encodes CDR1 MNHEY and CDR2 SVGAGI. V lost 4 bases and J lost 4, with 11 bases in between. The CDR3 region is CASSFDRTNQPQHF. CDR3 nucleotide sequence: TGTGCCAGCAGTTTCGACAGGACGAATCAGCCCCAGCATTTT.

This chain links TRBV9 with TRBJ2-2, with 9 positions matching TRBD2. CDR3 length: 18 amino acids. Germline trimming cut 0 bases from V and 4 bases from J; bases unmatched to any gene: 10. Germline CDR1 and CDR2: SGDLS and YYNGEE. The CDR3 spells CASSVVGSGSSITGELFF. The CDR3 region has the DNA TGTGCCAGCAGCGTAGTGGGTAGCGGGAGTTCTATCACCGGGGAGCTGTTTTTT.

This clone was seen a single time. This rearrangement joins TRBV11-2 to TRBJ2-7; 7 bases are shared with TRBD2. Germline V gives CDR1 SGHAT, CDR2 FQNNGV. The CDR3 has 15 residues. The trim removed 5 bases at V and 6 bases at J, leaving 13 bases unmatched. CDR3 sequence (DNA): TGTGCCAGCAGCCCTCCGGGACTAAAATCCCCCGAGCAGTACTTC. Protein sequence: CASSPPGLKSPEQYF.

The chain uses TRBV2 and TRBJ2-1, with 12 bases lining up with TRBD2. With 6 bases clipped from V and 3 bases from J, the junction kept 3 bases outside the gene matches. This CDR3 comprises 15 residues. The germline V gene encodes CDR1 SNHLY and CDR2 FYNNEI. CDR3 sequence reads: CASRVGLAGYNEQFF. Here the CDR3 DNA reads TGTGCCAGCAGGGTGGGACTAGCGGGCTACAATGAGCAGTTCTTC.

The chain couples TRBV30 to TRBJ2-2; weak D call: TRBD1 (5 bases). This CDR3 region has 12 residues. Germline V CDR1 and CDR2: GTSNPN, SVGIG (reference sequence). V lost 4 bases to trimming and J lost 3 bases, with 6 bases between them. For the CDR3, the DNA is TGTGCCTGGACAGGGTACACCGGGGAGCTGTTTTTT. Its translation is CAWTGYTGELFF.

V gene TRBV30 combines with J gene TRBJ2-4; 8 bases fit TRBD2. Germline V gene data show CDR1 as GTSNPN and CDR2 as SVGIG (reference sequence). V lost 0 bases and J lost 7; bases outside the gene matches: 2. The CDR3 runs to 13 residues. The CDR3 sequence: CAWSVGLDNIQYF. CDR3 coding DNA: TGTGCCTGGAGTGTGGGACTAGACAACATTCAGTACTTC.

This clone was seen a few times. The chain links TRBV2 to TRBJ2-3; maybe TRBD2 (5 bases). CDR3 size: 13 residues. Germline values: CDR1 SNHLY, CDR2 FYNNEI. The V end lost 8 bases, the J end lost 5 bases, and 14 bases lay between the germline ends. CDR3 in amino acids: CASGSGSGDTQYF. CDR3 nucleotides: TGTGCCAGCGGGTCTGGGAGTGGAGATACGCAGTATTTT.

This clone was seen more than once but under ten times. J is TRBJ2-6 and V is TRBV5-4; no definite D call. Germline V lookup: CDR1 SGHNT, CDR2 YYREEE (reference sequence). CDR3 size: 17 residues. The ends were cut back, 0 bases at V and 1 base at J, with 11 bases in the middle. CDR3 DNA sequence: TGTGCCAGCAGCTTGGAATTCGGGTCTTCTGGGGCCAACGTCCTGACTTTC. This gives the protein CASSLEFGSSGANVLTF.

This clone was seen a few times. The chain joins TRBV18 to TRBJ1-5, with 7 bases that match TRBD1. The CDR3 loop spans 14 amino acids. Germline CDR1 and CDR2: KGHSH and LQKENI. The junction had 9 bases not matched to a gene; V was cut back by 6 bases and J by 7 bases. CDR3 sequence reads: CASSPVTGRQPQHF. CDR3 DNA sequence: TGTGCCAGCTCCCCCGTGACAGGGCGACAGCCCCAGCATTTT.

In its sample, this clone was seen a few times. The CDR3 coding sequence is TGCAGCGGCGACAGTACTTACACAGATACGCAGTATTTT. Protein: CSGDSTYTDTQYF. The chain links TRBV29-1 to TRBJ2-3, with a tentative D call TRBD1 (5 bases). V shed 7 bases and J shed 2 bases, with 13 bases lying between them. The CDR3 covers 13 residues. Germline assignment: CDR1 SQVTM and CDR2 ANQGSEA.

This chain uses TRBV18 with TRBJ1-2; tentative D call: TRBD1 (6 bases). The length of the CDR3 is 13 residues. The germline V and J ends were trimmed by 5 bases and 7 bases, with 14 bases remaining between them. CDR1 is KGHSH, CDR2 LQKENI, per germline. The chain's CDR3 is CASSLDRIGGYTF. The CDR3 DNA is TGTGCCAGCTCATTGGACAGAATCGGTGGCTACACCTTC.

This clone has more than one count but fewer than ten. The genes are TRBV6-5 and TRBJ1-5; no definite D call. V lost 2 bases and J lost 4, with 9 bases in between. From germline, CDR1 is MNHEY and CDR2 SVGAGI. The CDR3 has 14 residues. The CDR3 sequence is CASSYGQRNQPQHF. The CDR3 DNA reads as TGTGCCAGCAGTTACGGGCAAAGGAATCAGCCCCAGCATTTT.

The rearrangement joins TRBV15 to TRBJ1-2; D is undetermined. Deletions cut 2 bases from V and 2 bases from J, with 12 bases between. The CDR3 consists of 15 residues. The germline gives CDR1 LNHNV, CDR2 YYDKDF (reference sequence). The CDR3 bases are TGTGCCACCAGCAGAAGTGGTGGCAGAAACTATGGCTACACCTTC. It encodes CATSRSGGRNYGYTF.

The chain couples TRBV2 to TRBJ1-5, with TRBD1 matching 10 bases. The CDR3 sequence is 16 residues long. Per germline, CDR1 SNHLY and CDR2 FYNNEI. The J segment lost 2 bases and the V segment lost 5 bases, leaving 6 bases of the junction unmatched. CDR3 protein: CASSRQGANGNQPQHF. CDR3 coding DNA: TGTGCCAGCAGTAGACAGGGGGCTAATGGCAATCAGCCCCAGCATTTT.

The chain has TRBV29-1 and TRBJ2-3; 8 nucleotides line up with TRBD1. The CDR3 extends over 15 amino acids. Trimming took 6 bases from V and 6 from J; bases not matched to a gene: 14. CDR1 and CDR2 (germline): SQVTM, ANQGSEA. The CDR3 here is CSVKPQGATRDTQYF. DNA for the CDR3: TGCAGCGTGAAACCTCAGGGGGCCACTAGGGATACGCAGTATTTT.

This clone occurred a few times. V usage is TRBV7-9 and J usage is TRBJ2-1; D is perhaps TRBD2 (7 bases). V lost 5 bases to trimming and J lost 10 bases, with 15 bases between them. CDR1 and CDR2 from the germline V gene are SEHNR and FQNEAQ (reference sequence). The CDR3 consists of 13 residues. CDR3 region: CASSARGGWEQFF. CDR3 bases: TGTGCCAGCAGCGCAAGGGGGGGCTGGGAGCAGTTCTTC.

The CDR3: CASSEVRLAGVAGELFF. In DNA, the CDR3 is TGTGCCAGCAGTGAAGTCCGGCTAGCGGGAGTCGCCGGGGAGCTGTTTTTT. The chain links TRBV6-1 to TRBJ2-2, with 10 positions matching TRBD2. The CDR3 contains 17 residues. The J segment lost 6 bases and the V segment lost 1 base, leaving 8 bases of the junction unmatched. From germline, CDR1 is MNHNS and CDR2 SASEGT.